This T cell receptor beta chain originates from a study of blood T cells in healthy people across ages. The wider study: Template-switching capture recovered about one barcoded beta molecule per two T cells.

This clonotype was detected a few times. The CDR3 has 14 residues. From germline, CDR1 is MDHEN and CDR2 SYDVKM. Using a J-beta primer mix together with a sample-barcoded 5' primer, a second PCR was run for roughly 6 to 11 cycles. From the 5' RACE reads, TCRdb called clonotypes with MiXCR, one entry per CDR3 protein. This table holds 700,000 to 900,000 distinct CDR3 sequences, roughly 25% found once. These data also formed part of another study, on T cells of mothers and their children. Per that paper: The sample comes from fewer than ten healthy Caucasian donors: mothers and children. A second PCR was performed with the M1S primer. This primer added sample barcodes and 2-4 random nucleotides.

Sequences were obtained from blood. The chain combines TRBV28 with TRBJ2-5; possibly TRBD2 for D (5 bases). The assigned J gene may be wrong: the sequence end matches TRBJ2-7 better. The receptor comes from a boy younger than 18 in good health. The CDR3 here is CASRTRGSSYEQYF. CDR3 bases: TGTGCCAGCAGGACCCGAGGGAGCTCCTACGAGCAGTACTTC.